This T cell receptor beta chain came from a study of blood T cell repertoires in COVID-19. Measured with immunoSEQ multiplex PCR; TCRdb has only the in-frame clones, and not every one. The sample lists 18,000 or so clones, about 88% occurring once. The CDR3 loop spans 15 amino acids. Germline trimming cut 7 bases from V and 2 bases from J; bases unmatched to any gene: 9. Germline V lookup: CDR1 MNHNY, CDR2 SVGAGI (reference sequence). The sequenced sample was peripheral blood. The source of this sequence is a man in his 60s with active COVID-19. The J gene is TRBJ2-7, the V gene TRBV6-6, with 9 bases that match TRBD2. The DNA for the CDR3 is TGTGCCAGCACCGATGGGGCTAGCGGGACCTACGAGCAGTACTTC. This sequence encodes CASTDGASGTYEQYF.